The T cell receptor beta chain under discussion was sequenced for a study of T cell repertoires in aging, cancer and after chemotherapy. Study-level information: Clear clonal overlap appeared across healthy donor samples taken over several months to years.

Germline lookup yields CDR1 DFQATT and CDR2 SNEGSKA (reference sequence). The V gene lost 2 bases and the J gene lost 4 bases, with 11 bases spanning the gap. The CDR3 consists of 13 residues. TRB rearrangements spanning V, D and J were amplified using mixed TRB-A/B primers. TCRdb itself ran the multiplex PCR reads through MiXCR, one entry per CDR3 protein. This sample carries 15,000 or so distinct CDR3 sequences, approximately 21% of them seen once, and the ten largest clones take around 5.8%. Amplification of TCR beta used genomic DNA extracted from peripheral blood. Study-wide results and limits: Median generation probability rose over the chemotherapy interval in each cancer cohort, suggesting rebound thymic output. Loss of evenness, beyond lost richness, contributed to age-related TCR diversity decline in cancer patients.

Sample share makes this clonotype medium-sized. Its antigen remains unknown. The sequence came from a human donor in good health. The sequencing sample was made of blood. The J gene is TRBJ1-2, the V gene TRBV20-1; D unresolved. This CDR3 reads CSARLSGSYGYTF. The CDR3 DNA sequence: TGCAGTGCTAGATTGTCGGGGTCCTATGGCTACACCTTC.